The 19 T cell receptor beta chains below were found in one sample sequenced in a study of T cells after yellow fever vaccination. In TCRdb, the 5' RACE reads were re-called with MiXCR into one record per CDR3 protein. The table has 400,000 or so distinct CDR3 sequences, more than 9% seen once. The sequencing used PBMCs, collected on the day of the first yellow fever vaccination. Receptor source: a man between 18 and 29 years old who received the YFV17D yellow fever vaccine.

This clonotype has more than one count but fewer than ten. The rearrangement joins TRBV13 to TRBJ2-6; D remains ambiguous. Germline V CDR1 and CDR2: PRHDT, FYEKMQ (reference sequence). The CDR3 runs to 13 residues. The germline V and J ends were trimmed by 9 bases and 4 bases, with 10 bases remaining between them. The CDR3 coding sequence is TGTGCCAGTGGTTCCCCGGGGGCCAACGTCCTGACTTTC. It encodes CASGSPGANVLTF.

This chain connects TRBV5-6 to TRBJ1-2; TRBD1 agrees at 8 bases. In germline, CDR1 is SGHDT, CDR2 YYEEEE. V dropped 0 bases and J dropped 6; count of bases not matched to a gene: 16. This CDR3 has 18 residues. The CDR3 DNA follows: TGTGCCAGCAGCTTGGTCCTGTTCGGTGGGACAGGCCCGGATGGCTACACCTTC. It yields the protein CASSLVLFGGTGPDGYTF.

The chain joins TRBV11-2 to TRBJ1-1; D not certain. The germline gives CDR1 SGHAT, CDR2 FQNNGV. The V and J ends lost 5 bases and 4 bases respectively, with 14 bases between them. The CDR3 is 14 amino acids. The CDR3 DNA sequence: TGTGCCAGCAGCCAATCTTGGAGGAGCACTGAAGCTTTCTTT. Translated: CASSQSWRSTEAFF.

The chain has TRBV28 and TRBJ2-3; TRBD2 matches at 7 bases. Germline CDR1 reads MDHEN; CDR2 reads SYDVKM. The length of the CDR3 is 14 residues. Trimming at V came to 10 bases and at J to 0 bases, leaving 7 bases not matched to a gene. The CDR3 DNA reads as TGTGCCACCCACCGAGCGGGGAGCACAGATACGCAGTATTTT. It is translated as CATHRAGSTDTQYF. The whole variable domain, remainder taken from reference TRBV28 and TRBJ2-3, is DVKVTQSSRYLVKRTGEKVFLECVQDMDHENMFWYRQDPGLGLRLIYFSYDVKMKEKGDIPEGYSVSREKKERFSLILESASTNQTSMYLCATHRAGSTDTQYFGPGTRLTVL.

This clonotype was seen ten or more times. The rearrangement uses TRBV5-1 and TRBJ1-6, with a weak D call TRBD1 (6 bases). The CDR3 is made up of 13 amino acids. V dropped 3 bases and J dropped 7 bases, with 8 bases sitting between them. Germline V gene sequence: CDR1 SGHRS, CDR2 YFSETQ. CDR3 loop: CASSSQGNSPLHF. The DNA of the CDR3 is TGCGCCAGCAGCTCTCAGGGGAATTCACCCCTCCACTTT.

V usage is TRBV10-3 and J usage is TRBJ2-1, with 7 bases fitting TRBD2. V was clipped by 6 bases and J by 7 bases; unmatched bases: 12. Germline CDR1 reads ENHRY; CDR2 reads SYGVKD. The CDR3 runs to 15 residues. Written as DNA, the CDR3 is TGTGCCATCAGGACGGACGGGATGGGGGGGAATGAGCAGTTCTTC. Translating it yields CAIRTDGMGGNEQFF.

The rearrangement joins TRBV24-1 to TRBJ2-2; no clear D gene. Germline CDR1 KGHDR, CDR2 SFDVKD. The CDR3 sequence is 12 residues long. V lost 1 base and J 6 bases, leaving 2 bases between the germline ends. The CDR3 DNA reads TGTGCCACCAGTGATTTCCCCGGGGAGCTGTTTTTT. Its translation: CATSDFPGELFF.

This clonotype appeared a few times. The chain links TRBV5-1 to TRBJ2-1; D may be TRBD2 (6 bases). From germline, CDR1 is SGHRS and CDR2 YFSETQ. V shed 5 bases and J shed 3 bases, with 9 bases lying between them. CDR3 length equals 13 residues. The CDR3 loop reads CASRWGVYNEQFF. The CDR3 region has the DNA TGCGCCAGCAGATGGGGGGTCTACAATGAGCAGTTCTTC.

This clonotype was seen only a few times. The genes are TRBV4-2 and TRBJ1-1, with D perhaps TRBD1 (5 bases). The CDR3 runs to 19 residues. Germline loops: CDR1 LGHNA, CDR2 YNFKEQ. The V end lost 4 bases, the J end lost 0 bases, and 24 bases lay between the germline ends. This CDR3 reads CASSPSFPGGVPMNTEAFF. CDR3 coding DNA: TGTGCCAGCAGCCCTTCATTCCCCGGGGGGGTACCAATGAACACTGAAGCTTTCTTT.

This clonotype was observed a handful of times. The rearrangement uses TRBV27 and TRBJ1-5; D perhaps matches TRBD1 (6 bases). This CDR3 is 15 amino acids long. Trimming took off 8 bases at V and 5 bases at J, with 19 bases between the two ends. The germline CDR1 and CDR2 sequences are MNHEY and SMNVEV (reference sequence). This chain's CDR3 is CASRLGQLGYQPQHF. As DNA, the CDR3 is TGTGCCAGCCGCCTTGGACAGCTTGGCTATCAGCCCCAGCATTTT.

This clonotype has only a few counts. The chain has TRBV19 and TRBJ2-3, with D uncertain. The CDR3 has 14 residues. Germline V gene lookup returns CDR1 LNHDA and CDR2 SQIVND (reference sequence). Between the trimmed V and J ends, which lost 2 bases and 1 base, there was a span of 7 bases. The CDR3, as DNA: TGTGCCAGTAGTATAATGGCAGGCACAGATACGCAGTATTTT. It yields the protein CASSIMAGTDTQYF.

This clonotype was observed a handful of times. CDR3 sequence (DNA): TGCAGTGCTAGGCTATTCGGGGCCGGGGAGACCCAGTACTTC. Its protein product is CSARLFGAGETQYF. The chain recombines TRBV20-1 with TRBJ2-5; D is tentatively TRBD1 or TRBD2 (5 bases each). This CDR3 region has 14 residues. V was clipped by 3 bases and J by 5 bases, with 16 bases between them. CDR1 is DFQATT, CDR2 SNEGSKA, per germline (reference sequence).

The V and J genes are TRBV6-1 and TRBJ2-4; 10 bases agree with TRBD1. The J segment lost 4 bases and the V segment lost 6 bases, leaving 6 bases of the junction unmatched. CDR1 is MNHNS and CDR2 is SASEGT in the germline V gene. The CDR3 consists of 15 residues. This CDR3 is CASRPGTGVKNIQYF. The DNA of the CDR3 is TGTGCCAGCAGACCTGGGACAGGGGTAAAAAACATTCAGTACTTC.

This clonotype was picked up a small number of times. The chain couples TRBV6-1 to TRBJ2-5, with D perhaps matching TRBD2 (6 bases). V was pared by 6 bases and J by 2 bases, with 13 bases between. CDR1 and CDR2 from the germline V gene are MNHNS and SASEGT. CDR3 length: 14 amino acids. In nucleotides, the CDR3 is TGTGCCAGCAGGCGCACTAGCATACAAGAGACCCAGTACTTC. This sequence encodes CASRRTSIQETQYF.

This clonotype has a handful of counts. The rearrangement uses TRBV20-1 and TRBJ1-5; a weak D match, TRBD1 (5 bases). CDR1 and CDR2 from the germline V gene are DFQATT and SNEGSKA (reference sequence). CDR3 size: 13 residues. Trimming took off 7 bases at V and 0 bases at J, with 10 bases between the two ends. CDR3 DNA: TGCAGTGTCCGCACAGGTAGCAATCAGCCCCAGCATTTT. Protein product: CSVRTGSNQPQHF.

This clonotype has more than one count but fewer than ten. V gene TRBV9 combines with J gene TRBJ1-2; 7 bases match TRBD1. Germline V gives CDR1 SGDLS, CDR2 YYNGEE. Trimming removed 7 bases from V and 8 bases from J; junction bases left unmatched: 14. The CDR3 totals 14 residues. The CDR3 loop reads CASAREGAPWGYTF. Written as DNA, the CDR3 is TGTGCCAGCGCGCGGGAGGGGGCGCCTTGGGGCTACACCTTC.

Many counts were recorded for this clonotype. The rearrangement links TRBV7-3 to TRBJ2-4; D uncertain. CDR1 is SGHTA, CDR2 FQGTGA, per germline. Trimming left V 0 bases short and J 2 bases short, with 2 bases between. The CDR3 has 13 amino acids. The CDR3 sequence: CASSLTSKNIQYF. In DNA form, the CDR3 reads TGTGCCAGCAGCTTAACATCCAAAAACATTCAGTACTTC. The entire variable domain, with the rest obtained from reference TRBV7-3 and TRBJ2-4, is as follows: GAGVSQTPSNKVTEKGKYVELRCDPISGHTALYWYRQSLGQGPEFLIYFQGTGAADDSGLPNDRFFAVRPEGSVSTLKIQRTERGDSAVYLCASSLTSKNIQYFGAGTRLSVL.

This clonotype was seen more than once but under ten times. This chain links TRBV4-3 with TRBJ2-5; 11 positions agree with TRBD2. V shed 2 bases and J 4 bases; nucleotides not matched to a gene: 3. The germline gives CDR1 LGHNA, CDR2 YSLEER. The CDR3 extends over 15 amino acids. CDR3 DNA sequence: TGCGCCAGCAGCCAAAAGACTAGCGGGGCAGAGACCCAGTACTTC. Its protein product is CASSQKTSGAETQYF.

The CDR3 loop reads CSVHREDLNYGYTF. In DNA, the CDR3 is TGCAGCGTCCATAGGGAGGATCTCAACTATGGCTACACCTTC. J is TRBJ1-2 and V is TRBV29-1, with D unresolved. Between the trimmed V and J ends, which lost 6 bases and 2 bases, there was a span of 16 bases. Germline V gives CDR1 SQVTM, CDR2 ANQGSEA. CDR3 size: 14 residues.